Below are 16 T cell receptor beta chains sequenced from a single sample in a study of beta chain features in type 1 diabetes. Expressed TCRB transcripts were sequenced because the entire RNA isolate underwent reverse transcription. Sequenced by immunoSEQ multiplex PCR; TCRdb stores in-frame clones only, minus some. This table has about 620,000 clones, about 16% appearing once. The specimen sequenced was naive CD4+ T cells from blood. Source of these receptors: a man in his late teens or twenties in good health.

This clone was picked up a small number of times. The chain links TRBV4-1 to TRBJ2-5, with D possibly TRBD1 on 6 matching bases. From germline, CDR1 is MGHRA and CDR2 YSYEKL. V lost 4 bases, J lost 1 base, and 10 bases lay in between. The CDR3 contains 14 residues. CDR3: CASSRPDSQETQYF. The CDR3 DNA is TGCGCCAGCAGCCGTCCGGACAGCCAAGAGACCCAGTACTTC.

This clone has more than one count but fewer than ten. The chain joins TRBV9 to TRBJ1-2, with D possibly TRBD1 on 5 matching bases. Germline V CDR1 and CDR2: SGDLS, YYNGEE. With 5 bases removed from V and 1 base from J, the gap between germline ends came to 15 bases. The CDR3 covers 15 residues. The CDR3 sequence is CASSASGGFNYGYTF. DNA for the CDR3: TGTGCCAGCAGTGCCAGTGGGGGGTTTAACTATGGCTACACCTTC. Full variable domain (missing parts from reference TRBV9 and TRBJ1-2): DSGVTQTPKHLITATGQRVTLRCSPRSGDLSVYWYQQSLDQGLQFLIQYYNGEERAKGNILERFSAQQFPDLHSELNLSSLELGDSALYFCASSASGGFNYGYTFGSGTRLTVV.

The rearrangement links TRBV7-9 to TRBJ2-4; D is possibly TRBD2 (6 bases). The germline V gene has CDR1 SEHNR and CDR2 FQNEAQ (reference sequence). V was trimmed by 3 bases and J by 4 bases, leaving 10 bases between them. This CDR3 has 14 residues. The CDR3 DNA is TGTGCCAGCAGCTTCGGCGGGAAGAAAAACATTCAGTACTTC. Translating gives CASSFGGKKNIQYF.

The table lists this clone with a few counts. This chain uses TRBV5-4 with TRBJ2-2; 8 bases line up with TRBD1. CDR3 size: 14 residues. Germline loops: CDR1 SGHNT, CDR2 YYREEE (reference sequence). Trimming removed 4 bases from V and 7 bases from J; junction bases left unmatched: 6. CDR3 sequence reads: CASSSQGADGELFF. The CDR3 DNA sequence: TGTGCCAGCAGCAGTCAGGGGGCGGACGGGGAGCTGTTTTTT.

The chain joins TRBV10-3 to TRBJ2-3, with D possibly matching TRBD1 (6 bases). Germline CDR1 reads ENHRY; CDR2 reads SYGVKD. The CDR3 spans 16 residues. Trimming took 0 bases from V and 4 from J, leaving 14 bases between them. The CDR3 coding sequence is TGTGCCATCAGTGAGTCGGGGGCGGCCAAGCCAGATACGCAGTATTTT. It specifies CAISESGAAKPDTQYF.

The chain is built from TRBV28 and TRBJ2-7; TRBD1 matches 8 bases. The V and J ends lost 2 bases and 0 bases, in that order; junction bases with no gene match: 9. Germline V gives CDR1 MDHEN, CDR2 SYDVKM. The CDR3 is made up of 17 amino acids. CDR3 coding DNA: TGTGCCAGCAGTTTAAGGGGGACAGGTCTAAGCTCCTACGAGCAGTACTTC. Translation: CASSLRGTGLSSYEQYF.

On this clone itself: Germline and junction disagree at one end, which may indicate a read error. The chain uses TRBV7-9 and TRBJ1-6; no definite D call. The germline gives CDR1 SEHNR, CDR2 FQNEAQ (reference sequence). The CDR3 loop spans 15 amino acids. The CDR3 here is CASSQDPGSNSPLHF. Written as DNA, the CDR3 is TGCGCCAGCAGCCAAGATCCGGGGTCCAATTCACCCCTCCACTTT.

The chain carries TRBV28 and TRBJ2-1; possible D gene TRBD1, 5 bases. This CDR3 contains 16 residues. Germline assignment: CDR1 MDHEN and CDR2 SYDVKM. Trimming stripped 4 bases from V and 0 bases from J, with 13 bases between. Written as DNA, the CDR3 is TGTGCCAGCAGTTCTCAGGGTAAGGGCTCCTACAATGAGCAGTTCTTC. Translation: CASSSQGKGSYNEQFF. Using reference TRBV28 and TRBJ2-1 for the parts outside the CDR3, the full variable domain is DVKVTQSSRYLVKRTGEKVFLECVQDMDHENMFWYRQDPGLGLRLIYFSYDVKMKEKGDIPEGYSVSREKKERFSLILESASTNQTSMYLCASSSQGKGSYNEQFFGPGTRLTVL.

The chain carries TRBV5-1 and TRBJ2-5; 11 nucleotides line up with TRBD1. Germline V gene lookup returns CDR1 SGHRS and CDR2 YFSETQ. CDR3 length: 14 residues. Trimming took 2 bases from V and 5 from J; bases not matched to a gene: 2. CDR3 amino acids: CASSFGTGGETQYF. The DNA of the CDR3 is TGCGCCAGCAGCTTTGGGACAGGGGGTGAGACCCAGTACTTC.

V is TRBV6-5 and J is TRBJ1-2; possible D gene TRBD1, 6 bases. Trimming left V 7 bases short and J 4 bases short, with 10 bases between. The germline V gene encodes CDR1 MNHEY and CDR2 SVGAGI. This CDR3 region has 12 residues. CDR3 region: CASTPTGYGYTF. DNA of the CDR3: TGTGCCAGCACTCCGACAGGCTATGGCTACACCTTC.

This chain joins TRBV7-7 and TRBJ2-2; D remains ambiguous. This CDR3 is built from 17 residues. V dropped 11 bases and J dropped 0 bases, with 22 bases sitting between them. Germline CDR1 reads SSHAT; CDR2 reads FNYEAQ (reference sequence). CDR3 in amino acids: CAVPLGDPFANTGELFF. Here the CDR3 DNA reads TGTGCCGTACCGCTGGGCGATCCGTTCGCGAACACCGGGGAGCTGTTTTTT.

This clone was detected only a few times. The V and J genes are TRBV29-1 and TRBJ2-7, with no clear D. This CDR3 region has 11 residues. In germline, CDR1 is SQVTM, CDR2 ANQGSEA. Between the trimmed V and J ends, which lost 6 bases and 2 bases, there was a span of 8 bases. CDR3 sequence reads: CSVGKAYEQYF. The CDR3 DNA is TGCAGCGTGGGGAAGGCCTACGAGCAGTACTTC.

This clone was observed a handful of times. The genes are TRBV29-1 and TRBJ2-1; 8 bases are a match to TRBD2. With V trimmed by 5 bases and J by 1 base, 13 bases remained unmatched. In germline, CDR1 is SQVTM, CDR2 ANQGSEA. CDR3 length equals 17 residues. CDR3 bases: TGCAGCGTTCGGTTTGCTAGCGGGCCCCGTTCCTACAATGAGCAGTTCTTC. Protein product: CSVRFASGPRSYNEQFF.

The genes are TRBV5-1 and TRBJ2-7; TRBD2 agrees at 7 bases. CDR1 and CDR2 (germline): SGHRS, YFSETQ. V shed 4 bases and J 7 bases; nucleotides not matched to a gene: 5. The length of the CDR3 is 12 residues. The CDR3, as DNA: TGCGCCAGCAGCCCGGACGGGAGGGAGCAGTACTTC. Residues: CASSPDGREQYF.

This chain joins TRBV28 and TRBJ2-7; D call uncertain. Germline loops: CDR1 MDHEN, CDR2 SYDVKM. V was clipped by 5 bases and J by 6 bases, with 11 bases between them. The CDR3 extends over 12 amino acids. CDR3 protein: CASSTPFSEQYF. In DNA form, the CDR3 reads TGTGCCAGCAGTACCCCTTTTTCCGAGCAGTACTTC.

The chain carries TRBV7-2 and TRBJ2-7; D is perhaps TRBD2 (5 bases). The germline V gene has CDR1 SGHTA and CDR2 FQGNSA. CDR3 length: 15 residues. V lost 1 base to trimming and J lost 4 bases, with 14 bases between them. The CDR3 bases are TGTGCCAGCAGCTTAGATGGTCACCGAGGGTACGAGCAGTACTTC. Translating gives CASSLDGHRGYEQYF.